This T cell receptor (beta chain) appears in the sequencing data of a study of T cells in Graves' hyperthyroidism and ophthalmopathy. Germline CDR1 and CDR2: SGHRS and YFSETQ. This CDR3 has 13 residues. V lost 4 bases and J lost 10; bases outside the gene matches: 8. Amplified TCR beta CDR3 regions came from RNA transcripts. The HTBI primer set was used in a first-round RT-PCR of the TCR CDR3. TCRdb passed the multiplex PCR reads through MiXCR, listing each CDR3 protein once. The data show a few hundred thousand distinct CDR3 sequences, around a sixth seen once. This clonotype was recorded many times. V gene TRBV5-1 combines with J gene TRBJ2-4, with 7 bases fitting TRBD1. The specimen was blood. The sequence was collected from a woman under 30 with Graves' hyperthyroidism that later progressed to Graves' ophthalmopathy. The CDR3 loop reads CASSDGTAEIQYF. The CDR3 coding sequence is TGCGCCAGCAGCGACGGGACAGCTGAAATTCAGTACTTC.